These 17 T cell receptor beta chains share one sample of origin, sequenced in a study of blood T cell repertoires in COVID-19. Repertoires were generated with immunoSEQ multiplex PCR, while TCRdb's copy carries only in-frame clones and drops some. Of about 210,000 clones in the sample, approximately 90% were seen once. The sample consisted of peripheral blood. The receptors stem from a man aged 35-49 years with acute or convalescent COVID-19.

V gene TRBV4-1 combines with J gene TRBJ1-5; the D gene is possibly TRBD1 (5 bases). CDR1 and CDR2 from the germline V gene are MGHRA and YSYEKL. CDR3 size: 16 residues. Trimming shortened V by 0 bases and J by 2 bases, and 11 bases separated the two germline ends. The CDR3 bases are TGCGCCAGCAGCCAAGAGGAGGGGACCGGCAATCAGCCCCAGCATTTT. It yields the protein CASSQEEGTGNQPQHF.

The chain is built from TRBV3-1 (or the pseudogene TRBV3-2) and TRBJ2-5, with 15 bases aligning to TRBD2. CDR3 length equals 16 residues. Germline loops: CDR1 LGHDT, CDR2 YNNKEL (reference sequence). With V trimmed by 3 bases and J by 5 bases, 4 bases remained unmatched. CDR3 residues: CASSQGLAGGWETQYF. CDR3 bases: TGTGCCAGCAGCCAGGGACTAGCGGGGGGTTGGGAGACCCAGTACTTC.

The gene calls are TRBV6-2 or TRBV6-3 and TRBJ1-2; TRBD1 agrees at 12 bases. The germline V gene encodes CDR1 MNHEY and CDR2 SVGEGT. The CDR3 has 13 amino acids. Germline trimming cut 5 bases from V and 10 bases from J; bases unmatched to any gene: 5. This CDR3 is CASSHGTGGDYTF. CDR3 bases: TGTGCCAGCAGTCACGGGACAGGGGGCGACTACACCTTC.

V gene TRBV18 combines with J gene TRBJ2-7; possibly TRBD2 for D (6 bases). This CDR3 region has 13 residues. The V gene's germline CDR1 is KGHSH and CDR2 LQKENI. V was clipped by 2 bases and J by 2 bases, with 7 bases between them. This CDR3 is CASSPGTPYEQYF. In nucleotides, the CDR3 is TGTGCCAGCTCACCAGGGACTCCCTACGAGCAGTACTTC.

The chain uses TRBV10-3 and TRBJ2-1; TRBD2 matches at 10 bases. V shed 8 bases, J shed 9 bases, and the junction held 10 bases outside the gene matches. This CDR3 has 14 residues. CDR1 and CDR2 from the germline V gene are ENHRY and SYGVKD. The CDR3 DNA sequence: TGTGCCATCGGGGGGCTAGCGGGAGTCAGTGAGCAGTTCTTC. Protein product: CAIGGLAGVSEQFF.

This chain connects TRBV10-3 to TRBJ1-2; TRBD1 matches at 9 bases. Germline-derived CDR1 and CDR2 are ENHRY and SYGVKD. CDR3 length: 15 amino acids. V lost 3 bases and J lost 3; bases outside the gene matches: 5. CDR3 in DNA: TGTGCCATCAGTGATTCGGGACAGGGTCACTATGGCTACACCTTC. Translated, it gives CAISDSGQGHYGYTF.

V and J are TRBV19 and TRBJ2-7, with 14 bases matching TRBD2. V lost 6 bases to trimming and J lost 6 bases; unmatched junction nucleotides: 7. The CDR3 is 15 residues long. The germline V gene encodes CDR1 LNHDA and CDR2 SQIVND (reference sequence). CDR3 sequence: CASRETSGRASEQYF. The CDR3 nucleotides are TGTGCCAGTAGGGAGACTAGCGGGAGGGCGTCCGAGCAGTACTTC.

The CDR3 loop reads CASSLATQGAYGYTF. CDR3 nucleotides: TGTGCCAGCAGCTTAGCGACCCAGGGGGCCTATGGCTACACCTTC. This rearrangement joins TRBV7-8 to TRBJ1-2; 8 bases align to TRBD1. J gave up 4 bases and V 0 bases, and 4 bases lay outside the gene matches. The CDR3 is 15 residues long. In germline, CDR1 is SGHVS, CDR2 FQNEAQ.

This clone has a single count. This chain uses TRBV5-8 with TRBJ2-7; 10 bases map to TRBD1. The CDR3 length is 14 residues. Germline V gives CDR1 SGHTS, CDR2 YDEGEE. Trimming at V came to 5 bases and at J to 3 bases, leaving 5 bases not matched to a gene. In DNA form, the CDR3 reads TGTGCCAGCAGACGGGGGACAGGGGACTACGAGCAGTACTTC. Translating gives CASRRGTGDYEQYF.

The CDR3 loop is CASSYGTGMNTEAFF. The CDR3 nucleotides read TGTGCCAGCAGCTACGGGACAGGGATGAACACTGAAGCTTTCTTT. The V call is TRBV3-1 (or the pseudogene TRBV3-2), the J call TRBJ1-1, with 9 bases identical to TRBD1. This CDR3 spans 15 amino acids. With V trimmed by 5 bases and J by 0 bases, 4 bases remained unmatched. CDR1 LGHDT and CDR2 YNNKEL come from the germline V gene (reference sequence).

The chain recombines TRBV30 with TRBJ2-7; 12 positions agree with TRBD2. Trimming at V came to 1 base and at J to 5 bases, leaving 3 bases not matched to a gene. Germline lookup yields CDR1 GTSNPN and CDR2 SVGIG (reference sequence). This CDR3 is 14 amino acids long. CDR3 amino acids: CAWSGLAGVNEQYF. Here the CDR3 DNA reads TGTGCCTGGAGTGGACTAGCGGGAGTGAACGAGCAGTACTTC.

The chain's CDR3 is CASSLVAGGSRTDTQYF. DNA of the CDR3: TGTGCCAGCAGCTTGGTTGCGGGGGGCTCTAGGACAGATACGCAGTATTTT. The V and J genes are TRBV5-4 and TRBJ2-3, with 8 bases identical to TRBD2. Germline CDR1 and CDR2: SGHNT and YYREEE (reference sequence). The ends lost 0 bases at V and 3 bases at J; junction bases unmatched: 9. The CDR3 runs to 17 residues.

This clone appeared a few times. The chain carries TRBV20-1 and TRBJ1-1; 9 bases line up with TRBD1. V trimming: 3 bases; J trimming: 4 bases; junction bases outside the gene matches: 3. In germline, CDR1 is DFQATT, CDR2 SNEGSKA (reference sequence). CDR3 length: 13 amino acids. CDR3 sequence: CSASVQGATEAFF. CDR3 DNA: TGCAGTGCTAGTGTACAGGGGGCCACTGAAGCTTTCTTT.

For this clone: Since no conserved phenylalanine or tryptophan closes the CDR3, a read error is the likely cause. The CDR3 loop is CASSRIQGLSRNTIYL. CDR3 DNA sequence: TGTGCCAGTAGTAGGATACAGGGTCTCTCAAGAAACACCATATATCTT. The chain uses TRBV19 and TRBJ1-3, with D possibly matching TRBD1 (6 bases). Looked up from germline, CDR1 is LNHDA and CDR2 is SQIVND (reference sequence). Trimming stripped 4 bases from V and 5 bases from J, with 18 bases between. The length of the CDR3 is 16 residues.

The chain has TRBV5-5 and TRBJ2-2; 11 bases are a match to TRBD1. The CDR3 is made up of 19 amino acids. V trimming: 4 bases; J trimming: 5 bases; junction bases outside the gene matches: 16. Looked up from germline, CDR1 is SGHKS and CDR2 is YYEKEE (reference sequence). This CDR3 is CASSPDRGLADVKTGELFF. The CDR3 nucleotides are TGTGCCAGCAGCCCGGACAGGGGGCTTGCGGATGTCAAGACCGGGGAGCTGTTTTTT. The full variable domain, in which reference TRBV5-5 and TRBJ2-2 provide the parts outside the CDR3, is DAGVTQSPTHLIKTRGQQVTLRCSPISGHKSVSWYQQVLGQGPQFIFQYYEKEERGRGNFPDRFSARQFPNYSSELNVNALLLGDSALYLCASSPDRGLADVKTGELFFGEGSRLTVL.

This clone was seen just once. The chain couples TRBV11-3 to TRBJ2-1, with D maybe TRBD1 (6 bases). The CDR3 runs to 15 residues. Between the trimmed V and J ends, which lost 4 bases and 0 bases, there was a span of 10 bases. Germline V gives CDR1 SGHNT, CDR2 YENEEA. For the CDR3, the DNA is TGTGCCAGCAGCTCCCGGGACACCTCCTACAATGAGCAGTTCTTC. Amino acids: CASSSRDTSYNEQFF.

The CDR3 DNA reads as TGTGCCAGCAGTTCCCCGGGGCGGGGATATGGCTACACCTTC. Translating gives CASSSPGRGYGYTF. The J gene is TRBJ1-2, the V gene TRBV27, with TRBD1 as a possible D gene (5 bases). With 4 bases removed from V and 5 bases from J, the gap between germline ends came to 14 bases. Germline values: CDR1 MNHEY, CDR2 SMNVEV (reference sequence). This CDR3 comprises 14 residues.